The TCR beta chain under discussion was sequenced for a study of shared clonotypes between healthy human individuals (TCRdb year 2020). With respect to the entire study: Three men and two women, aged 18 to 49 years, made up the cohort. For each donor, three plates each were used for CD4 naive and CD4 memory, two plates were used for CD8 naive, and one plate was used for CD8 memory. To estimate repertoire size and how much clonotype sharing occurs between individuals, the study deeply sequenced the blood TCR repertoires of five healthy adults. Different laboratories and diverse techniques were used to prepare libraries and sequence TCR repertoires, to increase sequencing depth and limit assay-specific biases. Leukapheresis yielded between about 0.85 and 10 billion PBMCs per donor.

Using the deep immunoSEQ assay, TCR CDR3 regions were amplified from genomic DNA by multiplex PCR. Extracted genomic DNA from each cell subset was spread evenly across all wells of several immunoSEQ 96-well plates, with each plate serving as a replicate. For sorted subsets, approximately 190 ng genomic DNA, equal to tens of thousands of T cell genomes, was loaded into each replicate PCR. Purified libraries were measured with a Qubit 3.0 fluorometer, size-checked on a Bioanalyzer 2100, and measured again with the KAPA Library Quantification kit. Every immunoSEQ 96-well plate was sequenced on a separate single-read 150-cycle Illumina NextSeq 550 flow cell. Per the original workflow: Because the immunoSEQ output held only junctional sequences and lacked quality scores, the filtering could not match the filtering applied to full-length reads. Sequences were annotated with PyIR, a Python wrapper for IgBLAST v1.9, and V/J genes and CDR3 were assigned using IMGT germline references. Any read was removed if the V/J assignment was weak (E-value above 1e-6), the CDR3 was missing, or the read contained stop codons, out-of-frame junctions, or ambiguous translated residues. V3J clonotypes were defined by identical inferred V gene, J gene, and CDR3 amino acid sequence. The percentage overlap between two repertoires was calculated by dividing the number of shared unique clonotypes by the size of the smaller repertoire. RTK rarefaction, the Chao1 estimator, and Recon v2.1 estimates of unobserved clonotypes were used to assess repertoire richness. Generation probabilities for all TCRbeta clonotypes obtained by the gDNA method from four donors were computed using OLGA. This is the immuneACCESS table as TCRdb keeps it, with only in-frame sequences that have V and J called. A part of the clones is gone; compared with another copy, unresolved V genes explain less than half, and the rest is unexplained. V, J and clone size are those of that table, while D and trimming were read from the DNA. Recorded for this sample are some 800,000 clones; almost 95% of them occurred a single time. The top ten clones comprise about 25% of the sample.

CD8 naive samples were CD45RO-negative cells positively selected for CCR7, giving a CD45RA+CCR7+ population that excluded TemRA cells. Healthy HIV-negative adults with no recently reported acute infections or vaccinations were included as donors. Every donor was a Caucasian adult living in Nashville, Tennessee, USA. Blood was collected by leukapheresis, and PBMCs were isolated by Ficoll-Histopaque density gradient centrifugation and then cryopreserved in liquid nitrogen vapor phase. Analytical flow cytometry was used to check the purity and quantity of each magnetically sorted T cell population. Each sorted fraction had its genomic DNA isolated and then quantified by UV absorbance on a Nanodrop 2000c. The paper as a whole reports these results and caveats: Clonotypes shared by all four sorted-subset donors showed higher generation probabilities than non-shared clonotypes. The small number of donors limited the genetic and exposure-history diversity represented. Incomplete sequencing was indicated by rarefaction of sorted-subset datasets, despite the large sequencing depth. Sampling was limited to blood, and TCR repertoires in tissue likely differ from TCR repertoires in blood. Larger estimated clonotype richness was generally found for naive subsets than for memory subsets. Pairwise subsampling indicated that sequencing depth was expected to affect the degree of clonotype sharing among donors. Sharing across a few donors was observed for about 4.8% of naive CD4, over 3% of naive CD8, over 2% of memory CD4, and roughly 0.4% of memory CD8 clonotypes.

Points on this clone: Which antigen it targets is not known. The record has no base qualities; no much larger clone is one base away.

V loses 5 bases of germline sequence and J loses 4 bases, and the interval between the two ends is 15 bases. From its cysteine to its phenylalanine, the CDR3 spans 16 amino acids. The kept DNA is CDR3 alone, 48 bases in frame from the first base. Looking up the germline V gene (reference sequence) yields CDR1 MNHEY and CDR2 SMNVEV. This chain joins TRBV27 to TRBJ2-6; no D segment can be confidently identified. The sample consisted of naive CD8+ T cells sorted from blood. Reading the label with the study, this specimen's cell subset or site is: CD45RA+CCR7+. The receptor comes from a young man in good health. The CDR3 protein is CASSPMTSSGANVLTF. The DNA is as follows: TGTGCCAGCAGTCCGATGACCTCCTCGGGGGCCAACGTCCTGACTTTC. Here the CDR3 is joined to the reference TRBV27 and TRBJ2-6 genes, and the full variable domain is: EAQVTQNPRYLITVTGKKLTVTCSQNMNHEYMSWYRQDPGLGLRQIYYSMNVEVTDKGDVPEGYKVSRKEKRNFPLILESPSPNQTSLYFCASSPMTSSGANVLTFGAGSRLTVL.